Each of the 10 T cell receptor beta chains below was sequenced from the same sample in a study of blood T cells in healthy people across ages. It was with a sample-barcoded 5' primer and a J-beta primer mix that a second PCR of roughly 7 to 12 cycles was run. From the 5' RACE reads, TCRdb called clonotypes with MiXCR, one entry per CDR3 protein. The sample records roughly 1,000,000 distinct CDR3 sequences, 20% to 25% being singletons. The sample was also reused in another study, on T cells of mothers and their children.

Specimen: blood. Receptors were obtained from a girl aged 2-9 years in good health.

The rearrangement joins TRBV15 to TRBJ1-4; D remains ambiguous. Trimming took off 0 bases at V and 8 bases at J, with 16 bases between the two ends. Germline V gene data show CDR1 as LNHNV and CDR2 as YYDKDF (reference sequence). The CDR3 runs to 16 residues. CDR3 sequence: CATSREDGSIEEKLFF. CDR3 DNA: TGTGCCACCAGCAGAGAAGATGGCAGCATAGAGGAAAAACTGTTTTTT.

As to this clonotype: No conserved phenylalanine or tryptophan is present at the end of the CDR3, so a read error is the likely explanation. The chain combines TRBV29-1 with TRBJ1-3; no reliable D call. The V end was cut by 6 bases, the J end by 3 bases, with 15 bases between. Germline CDR1 and CDR2: SQVTM and ANQGSEA. The CDR3 length is 14 residues. CDR3 amino acids: CSVLPMAVGNTIYI. CDR3 DNA sequence: TGCAGCGTCCTACCTATGGCGGTTGGAAACACCATATATATT.

V gene TRBV7-9 combines with J gene TRBJ1-6; TRBD1 might be the D (5 bases). Germline values: CDR1 SEHNR, CDR2 FQNEAQ (reference sequence). The V and J ends lost 5 bases and 8 bases respectively, with 13 bases between them. The CDR3 covers 14 residues. The CDR3 sequence: CASSPDRGDSPLHF. The CDR3 DNA reads as TGTGCCAGCAGCCCCGACAGAGGGGATTCACCCCTCCACTTT.

There are a few counts of this clonotype. CDR3 nucleotide sequence: TGTGCCACCTACCAGACCCATACCCGGGATACGACAGATACGCAGTATTTT. Translated: CATYQTHTRDTTDTQYF. The gene calls are TRBV15 and TRBJ2-3, with a possible D match to TRBD2 (5 bases). Trimming took off 8 bases at V and 3 bases at J, with 24 bases between the two ends. The germline gives CDR1 LNHNV, CDR2 YYDKDF (reference sequence). The CDR3 is 17 residues long.

This chain connects TRBV12-3 or TRBV12-4 to TRBJ2-1, with 8 bases lining up with TRBD2. This CDR3 contains 17 residues. The J segment lost 6 bases and the V segment lost 4 bases, leaving 14 bases of the junction unmatched. The DNA for the CDR3 is TGTGCCAGCAGTTCAAAGACTAGCGCCAAGAGTCCCAATGAGCAGTTCTTC. Translating it yields CASSSKTSAKSPNEQFF.

In its sample, this clonotype was seen a few times. The J gene is TRBJ2-5, the V gene TRBV20-1; 8 bases map to TRBD2. CDR3 length: 16 residues. Germline V gene sequence: CDR1 DFQATT, CDR2 SNEGSKA (reference sequence). V gave up 4 bases and J gave up 1 base; unmatched junction bases: 11. CDR3 sequence: CSAIGAGGLLQETQYF. Here the CDR3 DNA reads TGCAGTGCTATCGGCGCGGGGGGACTCCTCCAAGAGACCCAGTACTTC.

V gene TRBV28 combines with J gene TRBJ1-4; D gene ambiguous. V gave up 2 bases and J gave up 7 bases, with 11 bases separating them. The CDR3 spans 14 residues. The V gene's germline CDR1 is MDHEN and CDR2 SYDVKM. The CDR3 DNA reads TGTGCCAGCAGTTTAGTTTCAACTCTTGAAAAACTGTTTTTT. Amino acid sequence: CASSLVSTLEKLFF.

This clonotype was seen a few times. This chain connects TRBV13 to TRBJ2-7; 11 nucleotides line up with TRBD2. The CDR3 has 17 amino acids. The ends lost 3 bases at V and 3 bases at J; junction bases unmatched: 10. Germline V gene lookup returns CDR1 PRHDT and CDR2 FYEKMQ (reference sequence). This chain's CDR3 is CASSLVPTGTSGYEQYF. The CDR3 DNA sequence: TGTGCCAGCAGCTTGGTCCCTACCGGGACTAGCGGCTACGAGCAGTACTTC.

In its sample, this clonotype was seen a few times. The chain links TRBV5-6 to TRBJ2-3, with 11 nucleotides matching TRBD1. The V gene's germline CDR1 is SGHDT and CDR2 YYEEEE. V shed 0 bases and J 5 bases; nucleotides not matched to a gene: 5. This CDR3 is 16 amino acids long. CDR3 residues: CASSLEDRGQGDTQYF. The CDR3 nucleotides read TGTGCCAGCAGCTTGGAGGACAGGGGGCAGGGAGATACGCAGTATTTT.

This clonotype was observed a handful of times. The chain uses TRBV12-5 and TRBJ2-7; D might be TRBD1 (5 bases). The CDR3 spans 12 residues. V lost 6 bases and J lost 5, with 11 bases in between. Germline values: CDR1 LGHNT, CDR2 FRNRAP. The CDR3 loop is CASGLTENEQYF. The CDR3 DNA is TGTGCTAGTGGCCTGACAGAGAACGAGCAGTACTTC.